This T cell receptor beta chain was profiled in a study of blood T cell repertoires in COVID-19. Study overall: Specimens from acute and convalescent COVID-19 originated in the United States, Italy and Spain. PBMCs, B-cell-depleted T cells, or T cells provided the cDNA or gDNA that made up the material.

After removal of 1 base from V and 0 bases from J, the junction contained 7 bases not matched to a gene. Germline lookup yields CDR1 SGHRS and CDR2 YFSETQ. CDR3 size: 17 residues. In the study's own analysis: Amplified reference gene primers provided the basis for estimating nucleated cell counts. Method: immunoSEQ multiplex PCR; TCRdb's copy keeps in-frame clones and lacks some. From that table come the V and J calls and clone size; the DNA was used to work out D and trimming. The sample has about 49,000 clones; roughly 77% are singletons. This TCR was sampled from a man between 65 and 85 years old with active or convalescent COVID-19. The chain joins TRBV5-1 to TRBJ2-1; 7 nucleotides agree with TRBD1. Sequenced sample: peripheral blood. The CDR3 here is CASSLLGRDSSYNEQFF. For the CDR3, the DNA is TGCGCCAGCAGCTTGCTTGGCCGGGACAGCTCCTACAATGAGCAGTTCTTC.